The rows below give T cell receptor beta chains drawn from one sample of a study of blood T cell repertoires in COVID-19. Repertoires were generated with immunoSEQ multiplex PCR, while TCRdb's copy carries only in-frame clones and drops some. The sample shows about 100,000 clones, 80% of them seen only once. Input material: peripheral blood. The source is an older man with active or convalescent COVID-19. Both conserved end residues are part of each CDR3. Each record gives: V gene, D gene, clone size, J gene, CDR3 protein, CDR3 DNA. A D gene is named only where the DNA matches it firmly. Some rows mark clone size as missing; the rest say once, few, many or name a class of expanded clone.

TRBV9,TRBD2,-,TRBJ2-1,CASSVAWSGGDPEQFF,TGTGCCAGCAGCGTGGCTTGGAGCGGGGGGGACCCTGAGCAGTTCTTC
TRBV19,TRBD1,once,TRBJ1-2,CASLATGSEVFGYTF,TGTGCCAGTCTTGCGACAGGGTCGGAGGTTTTTGGCTACACCTTC
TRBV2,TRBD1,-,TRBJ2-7,CASTGQGANEQYF,TGTGCCAGCACGGGACAGGGCGCCAACGAGCAGTACTTC
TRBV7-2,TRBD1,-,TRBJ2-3,CASSPQGATDTQYF,TGTGCCAGCAGCCCGCAGGGGGCCACAGATACGCAGTATTTT
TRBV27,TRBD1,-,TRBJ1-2,CASSFRTGGGGYTF,TGTGCCAGCAGCTTCCGGACAGGGGGAGGTGGCTACACCTTC
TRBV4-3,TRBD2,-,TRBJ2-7,CASSQVGGGEQYF,TGCGCCAGCAGCCAAGTCGGGGGGGGTGAGCAGTACTTC
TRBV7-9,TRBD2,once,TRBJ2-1,CASSRLAGGPYNEQFF,TGTGCCAGCAGCCGCCTAGCGGGAGGGCCCTACAATGAGCAGTTCTTC
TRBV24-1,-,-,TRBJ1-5,CATSLGPQHF,TGTGCCACCAGTCTAGGCCCCCAGCATTTT
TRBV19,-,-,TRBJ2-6,CASSIRSSGANVLTF,TGTGCCAGTAGTATACGGTCCTCTGGGGCCAACGTCCTGACTTTC
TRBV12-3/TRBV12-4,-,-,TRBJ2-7,CASSLTAYEQYF,TGTGCCAGCAGTCTGACAGCCTACGAGCAGTACTTC
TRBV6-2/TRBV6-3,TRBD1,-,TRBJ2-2,CASSLRPPTGKKGVGELFF,TGTGCCAGCAGTTTACGCCCCCCGACAGGGAAAAAAGGAGTCGGGGAGCTGTTTTTT
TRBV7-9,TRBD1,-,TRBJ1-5,CASSSDRGDYSNQPQHF,TGTGCCAGCAGTTCGGACAGGGGGGATTATAGCAATCAGCCCCAGCATTTT